This is a list of T cell receptor beta chains from one sample in a study of T-cell reconstitution after alpha-beta-depleted transplantation in children. Using its own MiXCR run on the PCR reads, TCRdb lists one record per CDR3 protein. This sample has 44,000 or so distinct CDR3 sequences, with 7.5% to 10% found just once. The material was PBMCs, mostly from graft donor cells, obtained 60 days after TCRalphabeta/CD19-depleted stem cell transplant. These receptors came from a male patient aged 2 to 9 who had a stem cell transplant for chronic granulomatous disease, so the T cells may come from the graft donor. Both conserved end residues are part of each CDR3. The D gene is left open where the match is weak. Clone size is stated in some rows and not others, as once, few, many or a class when expanded.

clone_size j_call v_call d_call cdr3_nt cdr3_aa
few TRBJ2-2 TRBV6-5 - TGTGCCAGCAGTTACCCCGGGATCGACACCGGGGAGCTGTTTTTT CASSYPGIDTGELFF
- TRBJ2-7 TRBV20-1 TRBD1 TGCAGTGCTAGAGCCGGGACAGGGGGGACTTACGAGCAGTACTTC CSARAGTGGTYEQYF
medium-sized TRBJ2-3 TRBV7-2 TRBD2 TGTGCCAGCAGGAGACTAGCGGGAACAGATACGCAGTATTTT CASRRLAGTDTQYF
many TRBJ2-7 TRBV12-3/TRBV12-4 - TGTGCCAGCAGTTTTTCCGGGGATATCGACGAGCAGTACTTC CASSFSGDIDEQYF
- TRBJ1-1 TRBV18 TRBD1 TGTGCCAGCTCACCAATACAGGGGGGGACGACTGAAGCTTTCTTT CASSPIQGGTTEAFF
many TRBJ1-1 TRBV20-1 - TGCAGTGCTAGAGTGGGCACATTGAACACTGAAGCTTTCTTT CSARVGTLNTEAFF
many TRBJ2-3 TRBV6-1 TRBD2 TGTGCCAGCAGTAAAACTAGCGGGAGCCACACAGATACGCAGTATTTT CASSKTSGSHTDTQYF
many TRBJ2-3 TRBV20-1 - TGCAGTGCTAGAGGACTAGGGGCAGATACGCAGTATTTT CSARGLGADTQYF
many TRBJ2-1 TRBV12-3/TRBV12-4 - TGTGCCAGCTCAACGGGTGGTCGGAACAATGAGCAGTTCTTC CASSTGGRNNEQFF
many TRBJ2-7 TRBV20-1 TRBD2 TGCAGTGCTAGAGAACCTAGCGGGAGAGAGCAGTACTTC CSAREPSGREQYF
many TRBJ2-1 TRBV9 - TGTGCCAGCAGCGTAGGCACAGGGAGAAATGAGCAGTTCTTC CASSVGTGRNEQFF
- TRBJ2-5 TRBV28 - TGTGCCAGCAGCAGAACGCCGGAGACCCAGTACTTC CASSRTPETQYF
many TRBJ2-1 TRBV20-1 - TGCAGTGCCCGGAAGGGAGGTACAGGGAATGAGCAGTTCTTC CSARKGGTGNEQFF
many TRBJ1-4 TRBV12-3/TRBV12-4 TRBD1 TGTGCCAGCAGTTTGGCCGGGACAGGGGGGGAAAAACTGTTTTTT CASSLAGTGGEKLFF
few TRBJ2-7 TRBV20-1 - TGCAGTGCTACCAAACCCGGGGCCTACGAGCAGTACTTC CSATKPGAYEQYF
- TRBJ1-1 TRBV9 - TGTGCCAGCAACCGGATGGACTCCTTTGAAGCTTTCTTT CASNRMDSFEAFF
few TRBJ1-6 TRBV20-1 - TGCAGTGCTAGGCCCGGGAGGTCCTATAATTCACCCCTCCACTTT CSARPGRSYNSPLHF
many TRBJ2-3 TRBV20-1 - TGCAGTGCTAGTATATGGGGCACAGATACGCAGTATTTT CSASIWGTDTQYF
many TRBJ1-5 TRBV7-2 - TGTGCCAGCAGCTTTCCCGACAGCCCTAATCAGCCCCAGCATTTT CASSFPDSPNQPQHF
few TRBJ2-7 TRBV6-2/TRBV6-3 TRBD2 TGTGCCAGCAGTTACTCGTCCCCCCCAGCGGGAGGGCCCCTTGGTGGTTACGAGCAGTACTTC CASSYSSPPAGGPLGGYEQYF
few TRBJ2-1 TRBV20-1 - TGCAGTGCTAGAGGGGTGAGTTACAATGAGCAGTTCTTC CSARGVSYNEQFF
many TRBJ2-7 TRBV15 - TGTGCCACCAGCAGAGATTGGAGTTACGAGCAGTACTTC CATSRDWSYEQYF
few TRBJ2-1 TRBV11-1 TRBD1 TGTGCCAGCAGCCCGGGGACAGGGGCGGGTGGTGAGCAGTTCTTC CASSPGTGAGGEQFF
many TRBJ2-7 TRBV30 - TGTGCCTGGAGTGTCTTAGGGGGTGACCCCTACGAGCAGTACTTC CAWSVLGGDPYEQYF
few TRBJ2-1 TRBV20-1 TRBD2 TGCAGTGCAACTGGACTAGTCTCCTACAATGAGCAGTTCTTC CSATGLVSYNEQFF
- TRBJ2-5 TRBV29-1 - TGCAGCCTGCTAGCAGGCCCAAGAGAGACCCAGTACTTC CSLLAGPRETQYF
many TRBJ2-1 TRBV12-3/TRBV12-4 - TGTGCCAGCAGTCCCCCAACAGTTCGTGGAAGCTCCTACAATGAGCAGTTCTTC CASSPPTVRGSSYNEQFF
many TRBJ2-7 TRBV2 - TGTGCCAGCAGAGCAAGGCACCAGAGCTCCTACGAGCAGTACTTC CASRARHQSSYEQYF
many TRBJ2-7 TRBV6-1 - TGTGCCAGCAGGACCTCACCTAGCTCCTACGAGCAGTACTTC CASRTSPSSYEQYF
many TRBJ1-2 TRBV28 - TGTGCCAGCAGAGGATCGGGACGGATCTATGGCTACACCTTC CASRGSGRIYGYTF